A single sample gave rise to the 20 T cell receptor beta chains below, sequenced in a study of T cell repertoires in aging, cancer and after chemotherapy. The template was genomic DNA from peripheral blood, not RNA. A mixed TRB-A/B primer pool amplified rearranged TRB by multiplex touch-down PCR. One entry per CDR3 protein results from TCRdb running MiXCR on the multiplex PCR reads. The top ten clones hold around 3.3% of a sample with more than 7,000 distinct CDR3 sequences, 32% of them seen once. The sequenced sample was blood. Receptor source: a human donor in good health.

This clonotype was seen more than once but under ten times. This rearrangement joins TRBV20-1 to TRBJ1-2, with 7 bases lining up with TRBD1. CDR3 length: 12 residues. The ends lost 3 bases at V and 5 bases at J; junction bases unmatched: 3. CDR1 and CDR2 from the germline V gene are DFQATT and SNEGSKA (reference sequence). The CDR3 bases are TGCAGTGCTAGTGGACAGGATTATGGCTACACCTTC. Translation gives CSASGQDYGYTF.

The chain joins TRBV18 to TRBJ2-1, with TRBD2 matching over 11 bases. CDR1 is KGHSH, CDR2 LQKENI, per germline. The CDR3 totals 16 residues. The V gene end was trimmed by 1 base and the J gene end by 8 bases; junction bases not matched to a gene: 7. The CDR3 loop reads CASSPRLAGGGDEQFF. The CDR3, as DNA: TGTGCCAGCTCACCACGGCTAGCGGGAGGAGGCGATGAGCAGTTCTTC.

This clonotype was observed a few times. The chain has TRBV6-1 and TRBJ2-3; D possibly corresponds to TRBD2 (5 bases). This CDR3 is built from 16 residues. The V end lost 8 bases, the J end lost 0 bases, and 18 bases lay between the germline ends. Germline lookup yields CDR1 MNHNS and CDR2 SASEGT. As DNA, the CDR3 is TGTGCCAGCTATGGACTCCTTTTAGGTAGCACAGATACGCAGTATTTT. This codes for CASYGLLLGSTDTQYF.

V and J are TRBV11-2 and TRBJ2-5, with 15 bases fitting TRBD2. CDR3 size: 18 residues. Germline CDR1 is SGHAT and CDR2 is FQNNGV. V lost 5 bases and J lost 5; bases outside the gene matches: 12. The CDR3 sequence: CASSPGLAGGLPRETQYF. In nucleotides, the CDR3 is TGTGCCAGCAGCCCGGGACTAGCGGGAGGCTTGCCCCGGGAGACCCAGTACTTC.

The rearrangement links TRBV6-2 or TRBV6-3 to TRBJ2-5, with TRBD1 as a possible D gene (5 bases). Germline CDR1 and CDR2: MNHEY and SVGEGT. This CDR3 has 15 residues. V lost 6 bases to trimming and J lost 4 bases, with 18 bases between them. This CDR3 is CASRRGVQAGETQYF. CDR3 coding DNA: TGTGCCAGCAGGAGAGGCGTACAGGCAGGAGAGACCCAGTACTTC.

This clonotype was found a few times. The V call is TRBV19, the J call TRBJ1-1; 7 bases are a match to TRBD1. CDR1 is LNHDA and CDR2 is SQIVND in the germline V gene (reference sequence). This CDR3 is built from 11 residues. The junction had 1 base not matched to a gene; V was cut back by 11 bases and J by 1 base. This CDR3 reads CAAGGNTEAFF. The CDR3 DNA reads TGTGCCGCAGGGGGGAACACTGAAGCTTTCTTT.

For the CDR3, the DNA is TGTGCCAGCAGTTCCCGGGACAGTGGAATTTTTGCAACTAATGAAAAACTGTTTTTT. Translating gives CASSSRDSGIFATNEKLFF. The chain combines TRBV12-3 or TRBV12-4 with TRBJ1-4; 7 nucleotides align to TRBD1. This CDR3 has 19 amino acids. With 4 bases clipped from V and 0 bases from J, the junction kept 14 bases outside the gene matches.

The gene calls are TRBV6-2 or TRBV6-3 and TRBJ1-1, with unresolved D. The length of the CDR3 is 16 residues. Per germline, CDR1 MNHEY and CDR2 SVGEGT. The V end was cut by 4 bases, the J end by 2 bases, with 17 bases between. The CDR3 region has the DNA TGTGCCAGCAGTTTCCTCCTCCGAGGGCTAAACACTGAAGCTTTCTTT. Translation gives CASSFLLRGLNTEAFF.

V gene TRBV15 combines with J gene TRBJ2-5; D ambiguous. Trimming took 4 bases from V and 9 from J, leaving 12 bases between them. CDR1 and CDR2 (germline): LNHNV, YYDKDF (reference sequence). The CDR3 spans 12 residues. CDR3: CATSIDGSAQYF. The CDR3 nucleotides read TGTGCCACCAGCATAGATGGTTCGGCCCAGTACTTC.

This clonotype was detected only a few times. The V gene is TRBV18, the J gene TRBJ1-2, with TRBD1 matching over 7 bases. With V trimmed by 6 bases and J by 1 base, 8 bases remained unmatched. The CDR3 length is 15 residues. Germline V gene data show CDR1 as KGHSH and CDR2 as LQKENI. The CDR3 spells CASSTPDRRNYGYTF. The CDR3 coding sequence is TGTGCCAGCTCGACACCGGACAGGCGTAACTATGGCTACACCTTC.

The chain recombines TRBV19 with TRBJ2-7, with D possibly TRBD2 on 5 matching bases. Germline V gene lookup returns CDR1 LNHDA and CDR2 SQIVND (reference sequence). V lost 3 bases and J 0 bases, leaving 6 bases between the germline ends. The CDR3 is 13 residues long. CDR3 protein: CASSIGLSYEQYF. CDR3 nucleotide sequence: TGTGCCAGTAGTATCGGACTCTCCTACGAGCAGTACTTC.

The chain carries TRBV12-3 or TRBV12-4 and TRBJ1-2; no clear D gene. V was trimmed by 5 bases and J by 2 bases, leaving 9 bases between them. This CDR3 region has 13 residues. CDR3 sequence (DNA): TGTGCCAGCAGTCTAGGGAAAAACTATGGCTACACCTTC. This gives the protein CASSLGKNYGYTF.

The gene calls are TRBV4-3 and TRBJ1-2; D possibly corresponds to TRBD1 (5 bases). Trimming removed 1 base at V and 2 bases at J, with 17 bases between. The CDR3 runs to 17 residues. Germline CDR1 and CDR2: LGHNA and YSLEER. This CDR3 reads CASSQVESGMNNYGYTF. The CDR3 DNA follows: TGCGCCAGCAGCCAAGTAGAATCAGGGATGAACAACTATGGCTACACCTTC.

V is TRBV7-9 and J is TRBJ1-1; 7 bases agree with TRBD1. The germline CDR1 and CDR2 sequences are SEHNR and FQNEAQ (reference sequence). The CDR3 has 15 amino acids. The ends lost 4 bases at V and 6 bases at J; junction bases unmatched: 11. The CDR3 here is CASSSVRQGMSEAFF. CDR3 nucleotide sequence: TGTGCCAGCAGCTCCGTTAGACAGGGAATGTCTGAAGCTTTCTTT. The full variable domain, in which reference TRBV7-9 and TRBJ1-1 provide the parts outside the CDR3, is DTGVSQNPRHKITKRGQNVTFRCDPISEHNRLYWYRQTLGQGPEFLTYFQNEAQLEKSRLLSDRFSAERPKGSFSTLEIQRTEQGDSAMYLCASSSVRQGMSEAFFGQGTRLTVV.

This clonotype has a handful of counts. The chain combines TRBV20-1 with TRBJ1-1; D remains ambiguous. Germline V gene data show CDR1 as DFQATT and CDR2 as SNEGSKA (reference sequence). The CDR3 runs to 15 residues. V was pared by 2 bases and J by 5 bases, with 18 bases between. The CDR3 DNA reads TGCAGTGCTAGATCCGGGCAAGGGCGGAGAACTGAAGCTTTCTTT. It yields the protein CSARSGQGRRTEAFF.

The chain employs TRBV15 and TRBJ1-5, with TRBD1 as a possible D gene (6 bases). Trimming shortened V by 0 bases and J by 5 bases, and 17 bases separated the two germline ends. The CDR3 runs 17 residues. The V gene's germline CDR1 is LNHNV and CDR2 YYDKDF (reference sequence). The CDR3 loop is CATSRDEISAGDQPQHF. The CDR3 region has the DNA TGTGCCACCAGCAGAGATGAAATTAGTGCAGGGGATCAGCCCCAGCATTTT.

This clonotype turned up a few times. The CDR3 spells CSALDRGRNTIYF. CDR3 in DNA: TGCAGTGCCCTCGACAGGGGAAGAAACACCATATATTTT. The chain uses TRBV20-1 and TRBJ1-3; 8 nucleotides match TRBD1. CDR1 and CDR2 from the germline V gene are DFQATT and SNEGSKA (reference sequence). J lost 5 bases, V lost 6 bases, and 6 bases had no gene match. The CDR3 sequence is 13 residues long.

The chain recombines TRBV27 with TRBJ2-7; TRBD2 matches 14 bases. From germline, CDR1 is MNHEY and CDR2 SMNVEV (reference sequence). V trimming: 5 bases; J trimming: 5 bases; junction bases outside the gene matches: 5. This CDR3 is built from 15 residues. The CDR3 sequence: CASSAGTSGSNEQYF. CDR3 coding DNA: TGTGCCAGCAGTGCCGGGACTAGCGGGAGCAACGAGCAGTACTTC.

The V and J genes are TRBV20-1 and TRBJ1-1; no reliable D call. Trimming pared 6 bases from V and 0 bases from J, leaving 11 bases between. The germline V gene has CDR1 DFQATT and CDR2 SNEGSKA (reference sequence). The CDR3 spans 13 residues. In DNA form, the CDR3 reads TGCAGTGCCTCTGAACAGATGAACACTGAAGCTTTCTTT. Translated, it gives CSASEQMNTEAFF.

Only a few counts were recorded for this clonotype. This chain links TRBV7-9 with TRBJ2-5; maybe TRBD1 (6 bases). V lost 5 bases to trimming and J lost 4 bases, with 14 bases between them. Germline V gives CDR1 SEHNR, CDR2 FQNEAQ (reference sequence). This CDR3 spans 14 amino acids. As DNA, the CDR3 is TGTGCCAGCAGCCCTTCCTCGACAGGAGAGACCCAGTACTTC. The encoded protein is CASSPSSTGETQYF.